This entry describes one TCR beta chain. As processed by the authors: It was from reference gene primer amplification that nucleated cell counts were estimated. The method was immunoSEQ multiplex PCR; TCRdb's version includes in-frame clones alone and lacks a portion of them. The V and J calls and clone size were taken over from that table, and D and trimming were inferred from the DNA. The top ten clones hold roughly 0.26% of a sample with around 620,000 clones, about 90% of them seen once. The CDR3 is made up of 13 amino acids. The germline V gene has CDR1 SGHRS and CDR2 YFSETQ. The V end was cut by 5 bases, the J end by 5 bases, with 13 bases between. The sample belongs to a study of blood T cell repertoires in COVID-19. Across the study: The samples span acute and convalescent COVID-19 from the United States, Italy and Spain. Sources were T cells, B-cell-depleted T cells, or PBMCs; the material itself was cDNA or gDNA.

The chain couples TRBV5-1 to TRBJ1-1; D unclear. The receptor was derived from a woman aged 18 to 35 with acute or convalescent COVID-19. The sample comprised peripheral blood. The CDR3 region is CASRTREETEAFF. The CDR3 DNA is TGCGCCAGCAGGACGCGGGAAGAGACTGAAGCTTTCTTT.